This T cell receptor beta chain derives from a study of cytotoxic CD8 clonotypes in ibrutinib-treated CLL. Study-wide background: Enrolment comprised about 10 relapsed/refractory and over 14 treatment-naive patients; 17 were IGHV unmutated. Regarding the study as a whole: Treatment left the uncommon public clonotypes either contracted or stable in frequency.

J lost 4 bases, V lost 4 bases, and 5 bases had no gene match. The germline V gene has CDR1 SGHRS and CDR2 YFSETQ. The CDR3 covers 15 residues. A remark on this clone: Its antigen is still unknown.

Measured with immunoSEQ multiplex PCR; TCRdb has only the in-frame clones, and not every one. In the table there are tens of thousands of clones, 90% of which are singletons. This chain links TRBV5-1 with TRBJ2-7, with 13 positions matching TRBD2. The material was PBMCs, obtained after 12 months of ibrutinib treatment. The receptor's source is a human donor with chronic lymphocytic leukemia. The CDR3 sequence is CASSAGTSGIYEQYF. In DNA, the CDR3 is TGCGCCAGCAGCGCCGGGACTAGCGGGATTTACGAGCAGTACTTC. Together with reference TRBV5-1 and TRBJ2-7, the CDR3 gives the full variable domain: KAGVTQTPRYLIKTRGQQVTLSCSPISGHRSVSWYQQTPGQGLQFLFEYFSETQRNKGNFPGRFSGRQFSNSRSEMNVSTLELGDSALYLCASSAGTSGIYEQYFGPGTRLTVT.